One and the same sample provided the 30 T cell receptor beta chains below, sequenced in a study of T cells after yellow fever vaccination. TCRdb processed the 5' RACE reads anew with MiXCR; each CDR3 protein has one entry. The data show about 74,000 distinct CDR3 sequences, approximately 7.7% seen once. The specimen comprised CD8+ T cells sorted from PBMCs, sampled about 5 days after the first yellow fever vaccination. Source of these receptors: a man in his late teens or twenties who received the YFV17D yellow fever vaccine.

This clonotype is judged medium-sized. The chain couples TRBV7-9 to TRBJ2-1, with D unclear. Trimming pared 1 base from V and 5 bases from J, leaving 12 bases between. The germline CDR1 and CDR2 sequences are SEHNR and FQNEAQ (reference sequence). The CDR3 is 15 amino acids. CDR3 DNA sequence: TGTGCCAGCAGCTTAGTGGCGATTAGGGACAATGAGCAGTTCTTC. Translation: CASSLVAIRDNEQFF. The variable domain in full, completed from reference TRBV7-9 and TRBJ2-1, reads DTGVSQNPRHKITKRGQNVTFRCDPISEHNRLYWYRQTLGQGPEFLTYFQNEAQLEKSRLLSDRFSAERPKGSFSTLEIQRTEQGDSAMYLCASSLVAIRDNEQFFGPGTRLTVL.

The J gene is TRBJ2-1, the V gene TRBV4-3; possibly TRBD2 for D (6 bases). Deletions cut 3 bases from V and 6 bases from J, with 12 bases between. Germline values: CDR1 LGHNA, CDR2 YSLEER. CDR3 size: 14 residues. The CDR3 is CASSQYGSPNEQFF. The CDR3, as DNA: TGCGCCAGCAGCCAGTACGGGAGTCCCAATGAGCAGTTCTTC.

The chain's CDR3 is CASSGQEGTQYF. The DNA of the CDR3 is TGTGCCAGCAGTGGCCAGGAGGGGACCCAGTACTTC. This chain uses TRBV9 with TRBJ2-5; D is perhaps TRBD2 (6 bases). This CDR3 has 12 residues. V gave up 5 bases and J gave up 7 bases, with 12 bases separating them. Germline V gene sequence: CDR1 SGDLS, CDR2 YYNGEE.

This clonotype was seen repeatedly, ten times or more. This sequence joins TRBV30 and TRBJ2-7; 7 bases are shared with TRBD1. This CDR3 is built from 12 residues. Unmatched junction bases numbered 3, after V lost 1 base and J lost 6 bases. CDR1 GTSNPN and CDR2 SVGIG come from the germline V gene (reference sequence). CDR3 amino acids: CAWSGQGREQYF. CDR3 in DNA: TGTGCCTGGAGTGGACAGGGCCGCGAGCAGTACTTC.

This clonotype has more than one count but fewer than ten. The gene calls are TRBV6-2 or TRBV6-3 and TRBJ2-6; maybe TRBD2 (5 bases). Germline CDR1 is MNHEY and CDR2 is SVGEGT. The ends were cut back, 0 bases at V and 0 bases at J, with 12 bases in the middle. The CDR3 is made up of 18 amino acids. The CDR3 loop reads CASSYSTEEGSGANVLTF. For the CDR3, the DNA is TGTGCCAGCAGTTACTCCACCGAAGAGGGCTCTGGGGCCAACGTCCTGACTTTC.

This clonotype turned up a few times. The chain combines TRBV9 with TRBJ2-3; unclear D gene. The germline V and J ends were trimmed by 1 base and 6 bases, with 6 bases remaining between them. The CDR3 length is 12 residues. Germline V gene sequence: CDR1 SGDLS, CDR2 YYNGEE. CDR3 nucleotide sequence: TGTGCCAGCAGCGTAACTGACGATACGCAGTATTTT. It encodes CASSVTDDTQYF. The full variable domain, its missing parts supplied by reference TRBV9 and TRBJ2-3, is DSGVTQTPKHLITATGQRVTLRCSPRSGDLSVYWYQQSLDQGLQFLIQYYNGEERAKGNILERFSAQQFPDLHSELNLSSLELGDSALYFCASSVTDDTQYFGPGTRLTVL.

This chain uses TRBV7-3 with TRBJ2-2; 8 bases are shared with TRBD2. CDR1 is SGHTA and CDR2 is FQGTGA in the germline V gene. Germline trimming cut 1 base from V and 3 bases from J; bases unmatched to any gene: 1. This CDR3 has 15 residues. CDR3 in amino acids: CASSLSGRHTGELFF. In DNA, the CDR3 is TGTGCCAGCAGCTTAAGCGGGAGGCACACCGGGGAGCTGTTTTTT.

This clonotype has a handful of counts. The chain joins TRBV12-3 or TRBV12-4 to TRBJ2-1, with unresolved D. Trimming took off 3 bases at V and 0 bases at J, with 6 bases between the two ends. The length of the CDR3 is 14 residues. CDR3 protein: CASSLPSSYNEQFF. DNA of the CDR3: TGTGCCAGCAGTTTGCCGAGCTCCTACAATGAGCAGTTCTTC.

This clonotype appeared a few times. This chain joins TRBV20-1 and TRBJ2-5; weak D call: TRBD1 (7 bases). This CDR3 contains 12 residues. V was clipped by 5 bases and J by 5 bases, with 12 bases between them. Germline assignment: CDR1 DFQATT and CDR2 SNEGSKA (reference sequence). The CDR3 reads CSAGQGGETQYF. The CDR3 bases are TGCAGTGCTGGCCAGGGGGGCGAGACCCAGTACTTC.

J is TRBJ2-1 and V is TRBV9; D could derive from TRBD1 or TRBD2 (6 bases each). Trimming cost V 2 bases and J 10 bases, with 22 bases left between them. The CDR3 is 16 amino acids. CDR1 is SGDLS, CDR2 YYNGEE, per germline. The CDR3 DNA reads TGTGCCAGCAGCGTGGCCGGGGGCGACTTAATCGGGGAGCAGTTCTTC. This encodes CASSVAGGDLIGEQFF.

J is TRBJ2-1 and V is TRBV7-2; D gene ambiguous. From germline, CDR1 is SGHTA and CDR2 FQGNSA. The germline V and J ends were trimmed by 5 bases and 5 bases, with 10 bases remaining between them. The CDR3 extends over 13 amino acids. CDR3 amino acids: CASSPWPNNEQFF. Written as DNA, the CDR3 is TGTGCCAGCAGCCCCTGGCCGAACAATGAGCAGTTCTTC. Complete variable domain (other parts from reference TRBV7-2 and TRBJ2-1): GAGVSQSPSNKVTEKGKDVELRCDPISGHTALYWYRQSLGQGLEFLIYFQGNSAPDKSGLPSDRFSAERTGGSVSTLTIQRTQQEDSAVYLCASSPWPNNEQFFGPGTRLTVL.

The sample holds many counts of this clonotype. The CDR3: CASRGEGLNEQFF. The CDR3 DNA reads as TGCGCCAGCAGGGGGGAGGGGTTGAATGAGCAGTTCTTC. V and J are TRBV5-1 and TRBJ2-1; 7 positions agree with TRBD2. With V trimmed by 5 bases and J by 7 bases, 6 bases remained unmatched. The CDR3 runs 13 residues. Per germline, CDR1 SGHRS and CDR2 YFSETQ.

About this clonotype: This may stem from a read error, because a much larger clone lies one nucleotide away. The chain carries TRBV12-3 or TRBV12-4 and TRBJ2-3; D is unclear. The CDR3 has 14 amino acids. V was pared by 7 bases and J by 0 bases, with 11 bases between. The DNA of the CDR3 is TGTGCCAGCATTTTCGCGGCAAGCACAGATACGCAGTATTTT. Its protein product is CASIFAASTDTQYF.

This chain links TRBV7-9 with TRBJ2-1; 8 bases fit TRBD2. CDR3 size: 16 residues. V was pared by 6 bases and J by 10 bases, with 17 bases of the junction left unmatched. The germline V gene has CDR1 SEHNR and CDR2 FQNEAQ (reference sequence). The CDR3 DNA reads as TGTGCCAGCAGTCCGGCCGGGACTAGAGACACTAAGGAGCAGTTCTTC. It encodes CASSPAGTRDTKEQFF.

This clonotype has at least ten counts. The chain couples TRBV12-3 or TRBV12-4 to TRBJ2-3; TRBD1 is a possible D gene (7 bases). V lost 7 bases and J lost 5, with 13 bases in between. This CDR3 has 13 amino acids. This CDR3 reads CASKQGGLDTQYF. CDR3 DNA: TGTGCCAGCAAGCAGGGGGGCCTAGATACGCAGTATTTT.

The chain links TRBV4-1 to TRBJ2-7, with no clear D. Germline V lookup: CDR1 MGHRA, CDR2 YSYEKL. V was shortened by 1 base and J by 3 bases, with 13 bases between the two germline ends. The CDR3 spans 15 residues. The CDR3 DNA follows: TGCGCCAGCAGCCAAGTCGTCAGTGGGGACTACGAGCAGTACTTC. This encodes CASSQVVSGDYEQYF.

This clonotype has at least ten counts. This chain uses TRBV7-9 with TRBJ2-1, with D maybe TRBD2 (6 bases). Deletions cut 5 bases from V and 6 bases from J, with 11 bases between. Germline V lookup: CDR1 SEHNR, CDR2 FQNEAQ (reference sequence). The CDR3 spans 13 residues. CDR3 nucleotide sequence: TGTGCCAGCAGCCCACTAGCTCTCAATGAGCAGTTCTTC. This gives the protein CASSPLALNEQFF. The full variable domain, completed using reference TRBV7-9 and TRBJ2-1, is DTGVSQNPRHKITKRGQNVTFRCDPISEHNRLYWYRQTLGQGPEFLTYFQNEAQLEKSRLLSDRFSAERPKGSFSTLEIQRTEQGDSAMYLCASSPLALNEQFFGPGTRLTVL.

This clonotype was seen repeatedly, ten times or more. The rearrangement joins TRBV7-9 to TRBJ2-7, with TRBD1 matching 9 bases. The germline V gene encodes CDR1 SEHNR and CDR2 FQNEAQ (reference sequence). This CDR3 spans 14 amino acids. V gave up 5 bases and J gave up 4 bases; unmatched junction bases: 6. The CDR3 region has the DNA TGTGCCAGCAGCCCGCGGACAGGGGTGTACGAGCAGTACTTC. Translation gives CASSPRTGVYEQYF.

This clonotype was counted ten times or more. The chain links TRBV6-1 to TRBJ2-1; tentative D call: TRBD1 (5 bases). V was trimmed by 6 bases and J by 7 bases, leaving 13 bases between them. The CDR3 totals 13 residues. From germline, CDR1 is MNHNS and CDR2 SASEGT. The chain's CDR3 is CASRAGWGNEQFF. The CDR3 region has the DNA TGTGCCAGCAGGGCAGGGTGGGGAAATGAGCAGTTCTTC.

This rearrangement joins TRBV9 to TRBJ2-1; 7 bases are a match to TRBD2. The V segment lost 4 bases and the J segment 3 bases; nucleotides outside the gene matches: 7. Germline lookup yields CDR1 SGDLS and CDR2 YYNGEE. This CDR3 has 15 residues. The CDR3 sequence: CASSPRRGSYNEQFF. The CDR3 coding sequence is TGTGCCAGCAGCCCCCGGCGGGGGAGCTACAATGAGCAGTTCTTC. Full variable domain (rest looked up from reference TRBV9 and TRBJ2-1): DSGVTQTPKHLITATGQRVTLRCSPRSGDLSVYWYQQSLDQGLQFLIQYYNGEERAKGNILERFSAQQFPDLHSELNLSSLELGDSALYFCASSPRRGSYNEQFFGPGTRLTVL.

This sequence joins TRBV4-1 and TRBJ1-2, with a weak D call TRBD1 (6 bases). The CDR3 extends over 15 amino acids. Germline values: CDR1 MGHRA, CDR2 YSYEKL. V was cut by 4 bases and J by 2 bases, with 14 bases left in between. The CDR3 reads CASSPIGQMNYGYTF. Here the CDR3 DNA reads TGCGCCAGCAGCCCCATCGGACAGATGAACTATGGCTACACCTTC.

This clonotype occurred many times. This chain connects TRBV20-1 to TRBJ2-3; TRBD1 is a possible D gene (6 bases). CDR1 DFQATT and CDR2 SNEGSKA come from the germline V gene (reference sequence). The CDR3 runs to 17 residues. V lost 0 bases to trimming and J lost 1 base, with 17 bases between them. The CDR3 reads CSARDSLRGSRTDTQYF. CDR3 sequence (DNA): TGCAGTGCTAGAGACTCCTTGAGGGGGTCCCGCACAGATACGCAGTATTTT.

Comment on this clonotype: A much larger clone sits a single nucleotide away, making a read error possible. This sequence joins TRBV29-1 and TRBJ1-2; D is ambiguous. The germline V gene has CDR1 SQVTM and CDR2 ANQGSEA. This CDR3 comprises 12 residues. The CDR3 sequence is CSASGSNYGHTF. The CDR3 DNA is TGCAGCGCCAGTGGGTCTAACTATGGCCACACCTTC.

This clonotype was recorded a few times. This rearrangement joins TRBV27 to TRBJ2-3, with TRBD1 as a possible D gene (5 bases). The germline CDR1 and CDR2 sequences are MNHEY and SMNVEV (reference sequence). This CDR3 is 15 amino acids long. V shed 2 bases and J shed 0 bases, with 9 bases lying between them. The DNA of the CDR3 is TGTGCCAGCAGTTTAGGGGCAGAAAGCACAGATACGCAGTATTTT. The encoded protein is CASSLGAESTDTQYF.

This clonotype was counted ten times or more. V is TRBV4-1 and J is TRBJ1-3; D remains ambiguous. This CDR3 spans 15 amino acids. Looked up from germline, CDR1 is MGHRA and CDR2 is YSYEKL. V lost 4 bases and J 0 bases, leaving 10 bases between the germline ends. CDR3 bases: TGCGCCAGCAGCCCCACCCCGAGCTCTGGAAACACCATATATTTT. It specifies CASSPTPSSGNTIYF.

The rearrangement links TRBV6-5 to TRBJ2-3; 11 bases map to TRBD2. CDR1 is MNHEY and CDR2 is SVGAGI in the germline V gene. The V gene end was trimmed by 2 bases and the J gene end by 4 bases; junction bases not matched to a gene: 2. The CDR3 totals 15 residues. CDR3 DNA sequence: TGTGCCAGCAGTTACCTAGCGGGGGGAGCAGATACGCAGTATTTT. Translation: CASSYLAGGADTQYF.

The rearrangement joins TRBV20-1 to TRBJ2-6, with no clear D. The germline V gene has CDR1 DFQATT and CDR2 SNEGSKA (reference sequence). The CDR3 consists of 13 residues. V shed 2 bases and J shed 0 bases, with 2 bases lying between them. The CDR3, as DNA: TGCAGTGCTAGAATCTCTGGGGCCAACGTCCTGACTTTC. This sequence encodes CSARISGANVLTF.

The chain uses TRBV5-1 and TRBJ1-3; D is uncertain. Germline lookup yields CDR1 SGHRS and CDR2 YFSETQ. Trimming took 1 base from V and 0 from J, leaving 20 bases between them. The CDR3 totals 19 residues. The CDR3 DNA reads TGCGCCAGCAGCTTGTTGGGTTTTAGGGAGGGCCTCTCTGGAAACACCATATATTTT. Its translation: CASSLLGFREGLSGNTIYF.

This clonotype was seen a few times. Written as DNA, the CDR3 is TGTGCCAGCAGCTTAACGTCCGGGGTTGGGTCACCCCTCCACTTT. Translation: CASSLTSGVGSPLHF. J is TRBJ1-6 and V is TRBV7-3, with D unclear. This CDR3 has 15 amino acids. Germline V gene data show CDR1 as SGHTA and CDR2 as FQGTGA. Deletions cut 0 bases from V and 10 bases from J, with 13 bases between.

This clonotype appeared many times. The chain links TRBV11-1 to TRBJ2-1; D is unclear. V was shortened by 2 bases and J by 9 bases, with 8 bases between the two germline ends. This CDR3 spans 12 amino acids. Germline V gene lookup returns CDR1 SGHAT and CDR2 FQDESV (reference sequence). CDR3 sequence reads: CASSLSSVEQFF. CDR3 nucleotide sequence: TGTGCCAGCAGCTTATCTTCAGTTGAGCAGTTCTTC.